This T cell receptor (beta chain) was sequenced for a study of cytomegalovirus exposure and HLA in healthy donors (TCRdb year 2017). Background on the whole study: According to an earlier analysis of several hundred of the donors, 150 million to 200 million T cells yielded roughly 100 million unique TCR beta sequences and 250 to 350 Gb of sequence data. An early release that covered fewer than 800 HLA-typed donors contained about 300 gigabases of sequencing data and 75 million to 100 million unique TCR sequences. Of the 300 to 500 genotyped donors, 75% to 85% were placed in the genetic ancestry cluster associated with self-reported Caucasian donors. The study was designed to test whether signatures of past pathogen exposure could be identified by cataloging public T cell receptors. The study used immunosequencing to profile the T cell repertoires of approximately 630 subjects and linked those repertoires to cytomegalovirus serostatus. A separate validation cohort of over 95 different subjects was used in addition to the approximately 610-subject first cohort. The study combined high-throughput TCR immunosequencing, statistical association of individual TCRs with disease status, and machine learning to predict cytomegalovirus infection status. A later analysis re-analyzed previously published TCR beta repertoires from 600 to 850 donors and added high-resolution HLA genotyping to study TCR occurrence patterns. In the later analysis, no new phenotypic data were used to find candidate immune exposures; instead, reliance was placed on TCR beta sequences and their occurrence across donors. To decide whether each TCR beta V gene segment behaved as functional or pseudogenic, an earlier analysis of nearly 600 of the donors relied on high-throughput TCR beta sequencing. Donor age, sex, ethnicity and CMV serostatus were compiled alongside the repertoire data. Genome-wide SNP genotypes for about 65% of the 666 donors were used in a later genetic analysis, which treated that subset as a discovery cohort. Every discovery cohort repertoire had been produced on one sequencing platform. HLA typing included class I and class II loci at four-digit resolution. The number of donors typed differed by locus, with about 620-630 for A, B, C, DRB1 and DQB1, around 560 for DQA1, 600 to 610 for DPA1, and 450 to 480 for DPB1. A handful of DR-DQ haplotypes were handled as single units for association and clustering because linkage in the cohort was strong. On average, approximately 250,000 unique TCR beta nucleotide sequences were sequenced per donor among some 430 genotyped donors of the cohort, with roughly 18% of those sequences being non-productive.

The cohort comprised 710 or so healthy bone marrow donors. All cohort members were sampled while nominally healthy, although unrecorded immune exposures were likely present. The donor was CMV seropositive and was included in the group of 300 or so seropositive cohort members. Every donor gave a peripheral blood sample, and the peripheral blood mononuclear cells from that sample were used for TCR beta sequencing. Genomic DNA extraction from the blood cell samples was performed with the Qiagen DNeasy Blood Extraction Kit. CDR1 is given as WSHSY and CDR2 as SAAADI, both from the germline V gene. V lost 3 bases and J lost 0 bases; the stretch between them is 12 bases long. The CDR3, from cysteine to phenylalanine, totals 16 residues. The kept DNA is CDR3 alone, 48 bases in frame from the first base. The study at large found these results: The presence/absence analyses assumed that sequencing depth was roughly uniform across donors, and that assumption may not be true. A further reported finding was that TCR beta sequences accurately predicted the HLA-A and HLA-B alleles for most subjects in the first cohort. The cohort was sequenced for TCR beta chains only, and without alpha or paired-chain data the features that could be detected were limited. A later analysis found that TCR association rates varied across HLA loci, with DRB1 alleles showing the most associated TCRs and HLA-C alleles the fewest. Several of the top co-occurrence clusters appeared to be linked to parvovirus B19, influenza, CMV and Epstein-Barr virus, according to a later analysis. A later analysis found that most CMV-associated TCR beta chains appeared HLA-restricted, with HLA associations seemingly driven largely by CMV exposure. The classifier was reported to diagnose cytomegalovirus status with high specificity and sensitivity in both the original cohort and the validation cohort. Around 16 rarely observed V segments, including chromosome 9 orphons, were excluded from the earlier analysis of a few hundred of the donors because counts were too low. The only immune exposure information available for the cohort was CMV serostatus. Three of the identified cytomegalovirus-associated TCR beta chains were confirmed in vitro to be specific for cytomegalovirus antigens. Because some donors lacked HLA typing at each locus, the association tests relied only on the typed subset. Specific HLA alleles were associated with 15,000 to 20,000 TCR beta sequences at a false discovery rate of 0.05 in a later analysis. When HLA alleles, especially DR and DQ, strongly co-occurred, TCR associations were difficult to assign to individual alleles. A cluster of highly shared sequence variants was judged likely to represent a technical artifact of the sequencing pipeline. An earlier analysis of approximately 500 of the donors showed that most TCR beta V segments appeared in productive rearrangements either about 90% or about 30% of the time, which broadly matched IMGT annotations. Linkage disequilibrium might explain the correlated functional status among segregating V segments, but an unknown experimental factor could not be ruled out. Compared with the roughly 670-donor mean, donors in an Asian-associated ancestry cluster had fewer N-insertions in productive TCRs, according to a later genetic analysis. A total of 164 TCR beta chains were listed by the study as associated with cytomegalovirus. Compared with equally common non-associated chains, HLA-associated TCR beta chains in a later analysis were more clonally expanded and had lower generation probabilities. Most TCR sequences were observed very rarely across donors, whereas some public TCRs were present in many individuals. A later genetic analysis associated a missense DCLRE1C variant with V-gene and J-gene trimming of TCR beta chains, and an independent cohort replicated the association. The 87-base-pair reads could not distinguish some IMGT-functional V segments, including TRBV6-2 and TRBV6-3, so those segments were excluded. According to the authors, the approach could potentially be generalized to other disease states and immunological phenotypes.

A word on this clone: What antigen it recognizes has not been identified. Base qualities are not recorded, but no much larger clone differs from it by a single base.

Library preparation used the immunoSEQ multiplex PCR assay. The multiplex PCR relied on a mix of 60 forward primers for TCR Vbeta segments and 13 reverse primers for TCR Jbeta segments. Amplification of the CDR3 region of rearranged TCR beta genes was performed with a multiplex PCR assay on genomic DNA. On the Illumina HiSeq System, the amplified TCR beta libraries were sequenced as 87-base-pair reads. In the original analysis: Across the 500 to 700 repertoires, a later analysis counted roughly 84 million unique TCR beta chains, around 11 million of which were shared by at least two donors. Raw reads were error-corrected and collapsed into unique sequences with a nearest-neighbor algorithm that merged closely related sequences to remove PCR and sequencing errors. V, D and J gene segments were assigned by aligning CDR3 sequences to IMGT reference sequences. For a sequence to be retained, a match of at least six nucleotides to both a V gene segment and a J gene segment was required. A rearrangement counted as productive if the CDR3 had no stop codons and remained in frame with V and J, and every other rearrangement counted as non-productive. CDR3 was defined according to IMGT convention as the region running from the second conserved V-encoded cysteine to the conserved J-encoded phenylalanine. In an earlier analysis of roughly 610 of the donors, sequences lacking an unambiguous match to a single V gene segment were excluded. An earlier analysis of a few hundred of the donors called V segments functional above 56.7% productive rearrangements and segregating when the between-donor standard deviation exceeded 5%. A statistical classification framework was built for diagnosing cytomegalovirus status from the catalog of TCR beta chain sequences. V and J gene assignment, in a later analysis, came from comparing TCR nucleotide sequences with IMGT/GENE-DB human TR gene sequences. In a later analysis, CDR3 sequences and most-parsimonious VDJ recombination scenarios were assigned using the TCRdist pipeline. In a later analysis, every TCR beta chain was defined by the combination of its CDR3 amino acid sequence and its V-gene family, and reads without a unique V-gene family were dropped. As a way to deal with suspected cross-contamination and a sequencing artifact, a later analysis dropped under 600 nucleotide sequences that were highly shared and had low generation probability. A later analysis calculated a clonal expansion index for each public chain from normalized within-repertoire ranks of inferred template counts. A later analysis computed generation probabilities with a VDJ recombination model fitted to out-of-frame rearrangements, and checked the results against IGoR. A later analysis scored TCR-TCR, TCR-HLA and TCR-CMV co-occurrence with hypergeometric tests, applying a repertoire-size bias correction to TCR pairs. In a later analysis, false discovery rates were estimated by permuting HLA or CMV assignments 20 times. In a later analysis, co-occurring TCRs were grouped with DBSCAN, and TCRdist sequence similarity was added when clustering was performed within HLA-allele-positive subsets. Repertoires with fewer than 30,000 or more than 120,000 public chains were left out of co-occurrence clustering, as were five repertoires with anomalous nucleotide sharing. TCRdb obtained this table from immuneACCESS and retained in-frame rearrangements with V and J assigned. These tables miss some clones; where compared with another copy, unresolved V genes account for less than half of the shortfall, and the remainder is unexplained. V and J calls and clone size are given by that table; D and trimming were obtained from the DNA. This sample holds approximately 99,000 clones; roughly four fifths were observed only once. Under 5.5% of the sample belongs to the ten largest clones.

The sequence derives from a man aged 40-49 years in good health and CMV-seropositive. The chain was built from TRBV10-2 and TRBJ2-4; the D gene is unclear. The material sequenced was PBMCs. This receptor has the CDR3 CASSDLSVLAKNIQYF. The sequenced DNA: TGCGCCAGCAGTGATTTGTCCGTTTTAGCCAAAAACATTCAGTACTTC.